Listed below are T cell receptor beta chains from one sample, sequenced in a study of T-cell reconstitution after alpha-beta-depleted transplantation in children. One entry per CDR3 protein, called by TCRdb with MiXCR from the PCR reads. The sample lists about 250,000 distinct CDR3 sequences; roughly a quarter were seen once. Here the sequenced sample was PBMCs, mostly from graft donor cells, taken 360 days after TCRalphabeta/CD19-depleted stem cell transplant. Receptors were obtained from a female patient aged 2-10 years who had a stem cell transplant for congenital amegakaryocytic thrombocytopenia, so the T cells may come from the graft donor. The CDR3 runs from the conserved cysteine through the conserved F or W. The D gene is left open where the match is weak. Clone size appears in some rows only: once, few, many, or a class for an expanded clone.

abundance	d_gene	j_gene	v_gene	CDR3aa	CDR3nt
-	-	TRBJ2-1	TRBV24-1	CATSDPAGTATHNNEQFF	TGTGCCACCAGTGACCCCGCCGGGACTGCAACTCACAACAATGAGCAGTTCTTC
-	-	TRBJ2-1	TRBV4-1	CASSQGGTHLLNEQFF	TGCGCCAGCAGCCAAGGCGGGACACACCTCTTGAATGAGCAGTTCTTC
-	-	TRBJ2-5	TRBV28	CASSSGTPETQYF	TGTGCCAGCAGTTCAGGGACCCCGGAGACCCAGTACTTC
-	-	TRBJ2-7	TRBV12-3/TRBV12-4	CASKVSTVGFYEQYF	TGTGCCAGCAAGGTATCGACAGTGGGTTTCTACGAGCAGTACTTC
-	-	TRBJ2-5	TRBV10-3	CAMIRRDHRETQYF	TGTGCCATGATACGCCGGGACCACAGAGAGACCCAGTACTTC
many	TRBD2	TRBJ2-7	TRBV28	CASSSPLAREASYEQYF	TGTGCCAGCAGTTCACCCCTAGCGCGGGAGGCCTCCTACGAGCAGTACTTC
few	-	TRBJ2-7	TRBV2	CASSIDRSYEQYF	TGTGCCAGCAGTATAGACAGGTCCTACGAGCAGTACTTC
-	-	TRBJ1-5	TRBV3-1	CASSQDFRNQPQHF	TGTGCCAGCAGCCAAGATTTTAGGAATCAGCCCCAGCATTTT
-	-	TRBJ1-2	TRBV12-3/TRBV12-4	CASSFQGRGLRVLTPYGYTF	TGTGCCAGCAGTTTCCAGGGCAGGGGACTCCGGGTCCTAACTCCTTATGGCTACACCTTC
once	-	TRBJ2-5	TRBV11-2	CASSAIPLETQYF	TGTGCCAGCAGCGCGATCCCTTTGGAGACCCAGTACTTC
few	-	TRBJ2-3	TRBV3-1	CASSLGGRRGDTQYF	TGTGCCAGCAGCCTTGGTGGGAGGAGAGGAGATACGCAGTATTTT
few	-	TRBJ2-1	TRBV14	CASSQYVGNEQFF	TGTGCCAGCAGCCAATATGTGGGCAATGAGCAGTTCTTC
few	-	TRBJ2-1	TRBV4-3	CASSQDRGGLTYNEQFF	TGCGCCAGCAGCCAAGATCGAGGGGGGCTGACCTACAATGAGCAGTTCTTC
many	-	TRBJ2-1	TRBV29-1	CSVEIGGIEQFF	TGCAGCGTTGAAATCGGGGGCATCGAGCAGTTCTTC
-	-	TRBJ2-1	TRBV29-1	CSAVGTESYNEQFF	TGCAGCGCAGTCGGGACCGAGTCCTACAATGAGCAGTTCTTC
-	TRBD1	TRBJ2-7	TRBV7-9	CASSPGQESYEQYF	TGTGCCAGCAGCCCCGGACAGGAATCCTACGAGCAGTACTTC
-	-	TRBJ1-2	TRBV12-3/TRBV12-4	CASSFPFGVGPYTF	TGTGCCAGCAGTTTCCCGTTTGGGGTAGGCCCGTACACCTTC
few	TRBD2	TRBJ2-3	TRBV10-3	CAAASGRAADTQYF	TGTGCCGCCGCTAGCGGGAGGGCAGCAGATACGCAGTATTTT
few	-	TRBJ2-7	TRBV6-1	CASSPNIEAEQYF	TGTGCCAGCAGCCCAAATATAGAAGCGGAGCAGTACTTC
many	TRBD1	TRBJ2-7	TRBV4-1	CASSHPGTGVYEQYF	TGCGCCAGCAGCCATCCCGGGACAGGGGTTTACGAGCAGTACTTC
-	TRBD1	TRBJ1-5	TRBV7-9	CASSRGQGLGQPQHF	TGTGCCAGCAGCCGAGGACAGGGCCTCGGTCAGCCCCAGCATTTT
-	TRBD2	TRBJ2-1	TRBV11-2	CASSLNGGSGRGAYNEQFF	TGTGCCAGCAGCTTAAATGGGGGTAGCGGGAGAGGCGCCTACAATGAGCAGTTCTTC
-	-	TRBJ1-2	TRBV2	CASSARQNYGYTF	TGTGCCAGCAGTGCTCGTCAAAACTATGGCTACACCTTC
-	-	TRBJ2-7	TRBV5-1	CASSLVQGNSYEQYF	TGCGCCAGCAGCTTGGTCCAGGGTAACTCCTACGAGCAGTACTTC